The entry below gives a single T cell receptor (beta chain) sequence along with its context. The antigen is undetermined. The entry originates in a study of CD4 T cells in relation to SARS-CoV-2 and coronaviruses. Study details: Median patient age was approximately 38 years, spanning 21 to 72 years. Crossreactive spike epitopes shared across donors were mapped to their HLA restriction.

Using immunoSEQ multiplex PCR, the repertoire was profiled, and TCRdb retains in-frame clones only, with some absent. This table has some 42,000 clones, around 87% appearing once. V was clipped by 4 bases and J by 5 bases, with 17 bases between them. This CDR3 is built from 16 residues. Germline V gene lookup returns CDR1 SGHDN and CDR2 FVKESK. Study findings and constraints: Roughly 65% of donors had memory CD4+ clonotypes crossrecognizing SARS-CoV-2 and common cold coronavirus spike. Compared with monoreactive clones, crossreactive clones showed significantly weaker SARS-CoV-2 expansion.

This receptor was obtained from an adult with COVID-19. The rearrangement joins TRBV14 to TRBJ1-4, with D perhaps matching TRBD1 (5 bases). The specimen sequenced was memory CD4+ T cells from PBMCs. In DNA form, the CDR3 reads TGTGCCAGCAGCCTATACGGGCGGCAGGGAAATGAAAAACTGTTTTTT. This encodes CASSLYGRQGNEKLFF.